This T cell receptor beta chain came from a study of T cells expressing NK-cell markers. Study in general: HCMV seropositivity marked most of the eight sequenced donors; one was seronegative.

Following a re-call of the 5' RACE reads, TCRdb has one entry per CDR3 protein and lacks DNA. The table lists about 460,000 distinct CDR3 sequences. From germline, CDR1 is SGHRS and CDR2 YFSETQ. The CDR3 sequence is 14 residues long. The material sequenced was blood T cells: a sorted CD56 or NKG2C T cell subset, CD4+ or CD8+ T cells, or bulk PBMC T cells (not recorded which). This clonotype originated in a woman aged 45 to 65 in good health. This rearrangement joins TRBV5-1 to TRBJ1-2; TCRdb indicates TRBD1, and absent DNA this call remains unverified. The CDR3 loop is CASSASTGNYGYTF.